This T cell receptor beta chain was profiled in a study of Ad26.COV2.S vaccination and SARS-CoV-2 variants. Points from the study as a whole: Among vaccine recipients, spike-specific TCR breadth exceeded that of placebo recipients. Vaccine and placebo recipients had similar non-spike TCR breadth.

The ends were cut back, 5 bases at V and 5 bases at J, with 9 bases in the middle. This CDR3 comprises 12 residues. To note about this clone: No antigen is known for it.

Data came from immunoSEQ multiplex PCR; TCRdb stores just in-frame clones and leaves some out. The sample includes 300,000 to 350,000 clones, 85% to 90% of them seen just once. The treatment is: around 19 received Ad26.COV2.S at low or high dose, single or two shots; 5 received placebo; per-sample allocation not given. At day 63 after the first vaccine or placebo injection, samples were drawn. This TCR derives from a person between 18 and 65 years old who received the Ad26.COV2.S COVID-19 vaccine or a placebo. The specimen comprised peripheral blood, sampled in a trial of Ad26.COV2.S vaccine versus placebo. This rearrangement joins TRBV12-3 or TRBV12-4 to TRBJ1-2, with D unclear. The chain's CDR3 is CASSEASYGYTF. The CDR3 DNA sequence: TGTGCCAGCAGTGAAGCCAGTTATGGCTACACCTTC.